The rows below give T cell receptor beta chains drawn from one sample of a study of blood T cell repertoires in COVID-19. Assay: immunoSEQ multiplex PCR; the TCRdb copy retains only in-frame clones and omits some. The table shows about 290,000 clones, with roughly nine tenths occurring only once. Sequenced input: peripheral blood. The source of these receptors is a woman between 40 and 50 years old who had recovered from COVID-19. Both conserved end residues are part of each CDR3. Each record gives: clone size, J gene, V gene, CDR3 length, D gene, CDR3 protein, CDR3 DNA. D genes are given only for firm matches. Clone size is shown for a subset of rows, as once, few, many or a class of expanded clone.

>.|TRBJ1-5|TRBV30|13|TRBD1
CAWSRGTDQPQHF
TGTGCCTGGAGTCGCGGGACAGATCAGCCCCAGCATTTT
>once|TRBJ1-4|TRBV24-1|15|.
CATSDNTGSGEKLFF
TGTGCCACCAGTGACAACACAGGGTCAGGGGAAAAACTGTTTTTT
>.|TRBJ1-2|TRBV5-8|15|TRBD1
CASSPSGQANYGYTF
TGTGCCAGCAGCCCAAGTGGACAGGCGAACTATGGCTACACCTTC
>.|TRBJ2-7|TRBV19|18|.
CASSIDAGTGTASYEQYF
TGTGCCAGTAGTATAGATGCGGGGACCGGGACAGCCTCCTACGAGCAGTACTTC
>.|TRBJ2-2|TRBV27|19|TRBD1
CASRNGKFTGGLDTGELFF
TGTGCCAGCAGGAACGGCAAATTTACAGGGGGCCTAGACACCGGGGAGCTGTTTTTT
>.|TRBJ2-7|TRBV10-3|15|TRBD2
CAISLLAVSSYEQYF
TGTGCCATCAGCCTACTAGCGGTCTCCTCCTACGAGCAGTACTTC
>.|TRBJ1-2|TRBV28|13|.
CASSPTGNYGYTF
TGTGCCAGCAGTCCGACAGGAAACTATGGCTACACCTTC
>.|TRBJ2-3|TRBV7-2|16|TRBD2
CASSPGTSGSTGTQYF
TGTGCCAGCAGCCCAGGGACTAGCGGGAGTACTGGTACGCAGTATTTT
>.|TRBJ2-1|TRBV18|12|.
CASSPPLNEQFF
TGTGCCAGCTCACCACCCCTCAATGAGCAGTTCTTC
>once|TRBJ2-7|TRBV3-1/TRBV3-2|14|.
CASSHLAASYEQYF
TGTGCCAGCAGCCACTTGGCGGCCTCCTACGAGCAGTACTTC
>.|TRBJ2-3|TRBV3-1/TRBV3-2|15|.
CASTRGRVVTDTQYF
TGTGCCAGCACCAGGGGTAGGGTCGTAACAGATACGCAGTATTTT
>.|TRBJ2-2|TRBV28|14|.
CASSLEGVPGELFF
TGTGCCAGCAGTTTAGAAGGGGTTCCCGGGGAGCTGTTTTTT
>.|TRBJ2-7|TRBV5-1|15|TRBD1
CASSLAGQGAREQYF
TGCGCCAGCAGCTTGGCCGGACAGGGGGCCCGCGAGCAGTACTTC
>.|TRBJ1-2|TRBV25-1|16|.
CASSEYGRTARHGYTF
TGTGCCAGCAGTGAATACGGGAGAACAGCTCGACATGGCTACACCTTC
>.|TRBJ2-5|TRBV7-8|14|.
CASTPPGGRETQYF
TGTGCCAGCACCCCCCCCGGCGGCAGAGAGACCCAGTACTTC
>once|TRBJ2-1|TRBV9|15|TRBD1
CASSGGTGRYNEQFF
TGTGCCAGCAGCGGAGGGACAGGGCGCTACAATGAGCAGTTCTTC
>.|TRBJ1-1|TRBV11-2|13|TRBD1
CASSPRTGGEAFF
TGTGCCAGCAGCCCTAGGACAGGGGGCGAAGCTTTCTTT
>.|TRBJ1-5|TRBV30|13|TRBD1
CAWSGQGRQPQHF
TGTGCCTGGAGCGGACAGGGGAGGCAGCCCCAGCATTTT
>.|TRBJ2-1|TRBV4-1|19|TRBD2
CASSGGLAGPSSSYNEQFF
TGCGCCAGCAGCGGCGGACTAGCGGGTCCCTCCAGCTCCTACAATGAGCAGTTCTTC
>.|TRBJ2-2|TRBV5-1|16|TRBD2
CASSWGTSGTPSELFF
TGCGCCAGCAGCTGGGGGACTAGCGGGACACCGTCGGAGCTGTTTTTT
>.|TRBJ1-1|TRBV28|13|TRBD1
CASSDRGGTEAFF
TGTGCCAGCAGTGACAGGGGTGGGACTGAAGCTTTCTTT
>few|TRBJ1-5|TRBV19|13|.
CASTLGGNQPQHF
TGTGCCAGTACCCTGGGAGGCAATCAGCCCCAGCATTTT
>.|TRBJ1-1|TRBV28|11|.
CASKQISEAFF
TGTGCCAGCAAACAGATCTCTGAAGCTTTCTTT
>.|TRBJ1-6|TRBV7-9|12|TRBD1
CASAGTASPLHF
TGTGCCAGCGCCGGGACAGCGTCACCCCTCCACTTT
>.|TRBJ2-2|TRBV9|14|.
CASSVGGGTGELFF
TGTGCCAGCAGCGTAGGGGGAGGAACCGGGGAGCTGTTTTTT
>.|TRBJ2-5|TRBV18|17|.
CASSPGLDTTYQETQYF
TGTGCCAGCTCACCGGGGCTGGACACGACGTACCAAGAGACCCAGTACTTC
>.|TRBJ1-3|TRBV19|14|.
CASSLREGGNTIYF
TGTGCCAGTAGCCTCAGGGAAGGTGGAAACACCATATATTTT
>once|TRBJ2-3|TRBV25-1|16|.
CASSEVSGTSTDTQYF
TGTGCCAGCAGTGAGGTTAGCGGTACTAGCACAGATACGCAGTATTTT
>.|TRBJ2-7|TRBV27|14|.
CASSSGTALYEQYF
TGTGCCAGCAGTTCCGGGACTGCCCTTTACGAGCAGTACTTC
>.|TRBJ2-3|TRBV11-3|20|TRBD2
CASSLSFRRGGEGNTDTQYF
TGTGCCAGCAGCCTAAGCTTCCGACGGGGAGGGGAGGGCAACACAGATACGCAGTATTTT
>.|TRBJ1-6|TRBV19|15|TRBD1
CASSMGTGVNSPLHF
TGTGCCAGTAGTATGGGGACAGGGGTTAATTCACCCCTCCACTTT
>.|TRBJ2-1|TRBV27|11|.
CASSTGREQFF
TGTGCCAGCAGTACAGGGCGTGAGCAGTTCTTC
>.|TRBJ1-1|TRBV10-3|17|.
CAISKTPPERMNTEAFF
TGTGCCATCAGCAAGACACCCCCCGAGAGAATGAACACTGAAGCTTTCTTT
>.|TRBJ1-2|TRBV6-5|14|TRBD1
CASSDRQGIYGYTF
TGTGCCAGCAGCGACCGACAGGGGATCTATGGCTACACCTTC
>.|TRBJ2-3|TRBV9|15|.
CASSTQGDLGDTQYF
TGTGCCAGCAGCACACAGGGTGATCTGGGAGATACGCAGTATTTT
>.|TRBJ2-6|TRBV13|14|.
CASRPGQGANVLTF
TGTGCCAGCAGGCCAGGACAGGGGGCCAACGTCCTGACTTTC
>.|TRBJ1-4|TRBV7-9|14|.
CASGNTGTNEKLFF
TGTGCCAGCGGCAACACCGGGACTAATGAAAAACTGTTTTTT
>.|TRBJ2-1|TRBV29-1|16|TRBD2
CSVAQASGPLSYEQFF
TGCAGCGTCGCCCAGGCTAGCGGGCCTTTAAGTTATGAGCAGTTCTTC
>.|TRBJ1-5|TRBV10-1|15|.
CASSERGKKDQPQHF
TGCGCCAGCAGTGAGAGAGGGAAAAAGGATCAGCCCCAGCATTTT
>once|TRBJ2-5|TRBV9|16|TRBD2
CASSVGAGDQQETQYF
TGTGCCAGCAGCGTAGGGGCGGGAGATCAACAAGAGACCCAGTACTTC
>.|TRBJ2-7|TRBV7-2|13|TRBD2
CASSPGTSDEQYF
TGTGCCAGCAGCCCCGGGACTAGCGACGAGCAGTACTTC
>.|TRBJ1-2|TRBV4-1|15|.
CASSQDGLDSGGYTF
TGCGCCAGCAGCCAAGATGGACTGGACTCGGGGGGCTACACCTTC
>.|TRBJ2-5|TRBV2|16|TRBD2
CASSDGTSGRAETQYF
TGTGCCAGCAGTGACGGGACTAGCGGGAGGGCAGAGACCCAGTACTTC
>.|TRBJ2-7|TRBV7-9|15|TRBD2
CASSPGLAGMYEQYF
TGTGCCAGCAGCCCGGGACTAGCGGGAATGTACGAGCAGTACTTC
>.|TRBJ1-1|TRBV13|20|TRBD1
CASSLFNPDRGADMNTEAFF
TGTGCCAGCAGCTTATTCAACCCCGACAGGGGGGCAGACATGAACACTGAAGCTTTCTTT
>.|TRBJ1-6|TRBV5-4|12|TRBD1
CAGGTVGSPLHF
TGTGCCGGAGGGACAGTAGGATCACCCCTCCACTTT
>.|TRBJ1-2|TRBV30|13|TRBD1
CAGRTGGAGGYTF
TGTGCCGGAAGGACAGGGGGCGCAGGTGGCTACACCTTC